What follows is one TCR beta chain and its context. Antigen: not known. Primers included in the PCR were 60 Vbeta and 13 Jbeta primers. Authors' methods: In a later analysis, around 10 million of approximately 80 million unique beta chains occurred in at least two donors. The table came from immunoSEQ multiplex PCR; TCRdb's copy has only in-frame clones and leaves some out. The D gene and trimming were derived from the DNA, and the V and J assignments and clone size from that table. The sample lists about 140,000 clones, 82% occurring once. The data derive from a study of cytomegalovirus exposure and HLA in healthy donors. Regarding the study as a whole: Several of the most significant clusters appeared, in a later analysis, to be linked to common viral pathogens. In a later analysis, most CMV-associated TCR beta chains appeared HLA-restricted. A later analysis found TCR association rates differed by HLA locus, highest for DRB1 and lowest for HLA-C.

The germline V gene encodes CDR1 GTSNPN and CDR2 SVGIG (reference sequence). V was clipped by 0 bases and J by 11 bases, with 10 bases between them. The CDR3 is 11 amino acids. The sample taken for sequencing was PBMCs. This chain uses TRBV30 with TRBJ1-1, with D uncertain. The receptor's source is a woman aged 45-59 years in good health and CMV-seropositive. CDR3 protein: CAWSVGGLAFF. CDR3 sequence (DNA): TGTGCCTGGAGTGTAGGCGGTCTCGCTTTCTTT.